Following are 28 T cell receptor beta chains from one sample sequenced in a study of siplizumab effects on memory and regulatory T cells. Profiled with immunoSEQ multiplex PCR; TCRdb holds only in-frame clones, not every one. In the table there are approximately 82,000 clones, approximately 90% of which are singletons. The sequencing sample was made of Tregs sorted from blood. The receptors were sampled from a human donor in good health.

CDR3 sequence: CASSIGLAGGQDTQYF. The CDR3 coding sequence is TGTGCCAGCAGCATCGGACTAGCGGGGGGGCAAGATACGCAGTATTTT. The chain uses TRBV5-4 and TRBJ2-3, with 15 bases lining up with TRBD2. Losses at the gene ends were 4 bases for V and 5 bases for J; bases not matched to a gene: 5. The CDR3 consists of 16 residues. CDR1 and CDR2 (germline): SGHNT, YYREEE (reference sequence).

The gene calls are TRBV18 and TRBJ1-3; TRBD1 is a possible D gene (5 bases). Germline V CDR1 and CDR2: KGHSH, LQKENI. CDR3 length equals 16 residues. V lost 6 bases and J lost 0, with 15 bases in between. Here the CDR3 reads CASSPFLTDSGNTIYF. The CDR3 DNA reads TGTGCCAGCTCTCCCTTTCTGACAGACTCTGGAAACACCATATATTTT.

The chain is built from TRBV7-2 and TRBJ2-3, with D perhaps TRBD1 (5 bases). V was pared by 6 bases and J by 2 bases, with 12 bases between. Looked up from germline, CDR1 is SGHTA and CDR2 is FQGNSA. CDR3 length equals 14 residues. The CDR3 loop is CASRPDRFTDTQYF. The CDR3 DNA reads as TGTGCCAGCAGACCAGACAGATTCACAGATACGCAGTATTTT.

The chain joins TRBV23-1 to TRBJ1-5; possible D gene TRBD1, 6 bases. TRBV23-1 is an ORF, and what it does is uncertain. This CDR3 region has 18 residues. Trimming pared 7 bases from V and 3 bases from J, leaving 25 bases between. The CDR3 loop reads CASTPPPPGGTTNQPQHF. CDR3 in DNA: TGCGCCAGCACGCCACCCCCCCCTGGAGGGACAACCAATCAGCCCCAGCATTTT.

The chain is built from TRBV28 and TRBJ1-3, with TRBD1 identical over 8 bases. CDR1 and CDR2 (germline): MDHEN, SYDVKM. With V trimmed by 5 bases and J by 2 bases, 2 bases remained unmatched. There are 14 residues in the CDR3. Here the CDR3 DNA reads TGTGCCAGCAGTGCGGACAGGGCTGGAAACACCATATATTTT. This sequence encodes CASSADRAGNTIYF.

The chain joins TRBV4-2 to TRBJ1-2, with D possibly being TRBD1 (5 bases). In germline, CDR1 is LGHNA, CDR2 YNFKEQ. The CDR3 contains 15 residues. V dropped 3 bases and J dropped 1 base, with 12 bases sitting between them. The CDR3 region has the DNA TGTGCCAGCAGCCAGGGGACTACCTTTAACTATGGCTACACCTTC. Encoded protein: CASSQGTTFNYGYTF.

This chain joins TRBV19 and TRBJ1-5, with 7 bases that match TRBD1. The CDR3 spans 14 residues. After removal of 10 bases from V and 4 bases from J, the junction contained 10 bases not matched to a gene. In germline, CDR1 is LNHDA, CDR2 SQIVND (reference sequence). This CDR3 is CATHKTGLNQPQHF. The CDR3 bases are TGTGCCACCCACAAGACAGGGCTTAATCAGCCCCAGCATTTT.

This chain joins TRBV30 and TRBJ2-3; TRBD2 might be the D (7 bases). Trimming removed 0 bases from V and 4 bases from J, with 14 bases in between. The CDR3 totals 15 residues. From germline, CDR1 is GTSNPN and CDR2 SVGIG (reference sequence). The CDR3 region has the DNA TGTGCCTGGAGTGTCGGCGGGGGCGGCGCAGATACGCAGTATTTT. This encodes CAWSVGGGGADTQYF.

The rearrangement links TRBV14 to TRBJ1-1; D remains unclear. CDR1 is SGHDN and CDR2 is FVKESK in the germline V gene. The CDR3 has 13 amino acids. The V end lost 3 bases, the J end lost 7 bases, and 12 bases lay between the germline ends. CDR3 in amino acids: CASSHLGGSEAFF. The CDR3 bases are TGTGCCAGCAGCCATCTTGGTGGGAGTGAAGCTTTCTTT.

V and J are TRBV12-2 and TRBJ2-3. TRBV12-2 is noted as a pseudogene. The CDR3 length is 18 residues. CDR3 region: CASRLRCLAVHRTDTQYF. In nucleotides, the CDR3 is TGTGCAAGTCGCTTACGATGTCTCGCCGTTCACCGCACAGATACGCAGTATTTT.

V usage is TRBV14 and J usage is TRBJ1-6; the D is unclear. Germline CDR1 SGHDN, CDR2 FVKESK. The CDR3 is 12 amino acids. Trimming shortened V by 1 base and J by 9 bases, and 4 bases separated the two germline ends. The CDR3 DNA sequence: TGTGCCAGCAGCCAAGGTTCTTCACCCCTCCACTTT. As protein: CASSQGSSPLHF.

The chain is built from TRBV4-2 and TRBJ2-4; D is perhaps TRBD1 or TRBD2 (5 bases each). V lost 4 bases and J 9 bases, leaving 22 bases between the germline ends. Germline values: CDR1 LGHNA, CDR2 YNFKEQ. The CDR3 sequence is 16 residues long. As DNA, the CDR3 is TGTGCCAGCAGCCCTACCGGGGACCCCCTAAGGTCCATTCAGTACTTC. Encoded protein: CASSPTGDPLRSIQYF.

This clone was seen more than once but under ten times. The V call is TRBV6-5, the J call TRBJ2-5; 7 nucleotides align to TRBD2. Germline trimming cut 6 bases from V and 1 base from J; bases unmatched to any gene: 8. Per germline, CDR1 MNHEY and CDR2 SVGAGI. This CDR3 is 15 amino acids long. CDR3 residues: CASSRDYPIQETQYF. As DNA, the CDR3 is TGTGCCAGCAGCCGGGACTACCCGATCCAAGAGACCCAGTACTTC.

Worth noting for this clone: Germline and junction disagree at one end, which may indicate a read error. This sequence joins TRBV6-5 and TRBJ1-2, with TRBD1 matching 7 bases. This CDR3 is built from 15 residues. CDR1 is MNHEY and CDR2 is SVGAGI in the germline V gene. As DNA, the CDR3 is TGTGCCAGCAGTGACTCGCCGGGACAGTTATATGGCTACACCTTC. It codes for CASSDSPGQLYGYTF.

The chain has TRBV5-1 and TRBJ2-7; D uncertain. The CDR3 has 11 amino acids. CDR1 SGHRS and CDR2 YFSETQ come from the germline V gene. The V end was cut by 3 bases, the J end by 3 bases, with 4 bases between. The CDR3 sequence: CASSYLYEQYF. CDR3 in DNA: TGCGCCAGCAGCTACCTCTACGAGCAGTACTTC.

As to this clone: Sequence at one end of the junction differs from germline and may be a read error. The chain joins TRBV4-1 to TRBJ2-1; D remains unclear. Per the germline V gene, CDR1 is MGHRA and CDR2 is YSYEKL. The length of the CDR3 is 15 residues. CDR3 DNA: TGTGCCAGCAGCCAAGGGCACCTCTCCTACAATGAGCAGTTCTTC. Its protein product is CASSQGHLSYNEQFF.

J is TRBJ1-1 and V is TRBV6-5, with D uncertain. The V and J ends lost 2 bases and 1 base respectively, with 8 bases between them. CDR3 length: 14 residues. The germline CDR1 and CDR2 sequences are MNHEY and SVGAGI. The CDR3 protein is CASSYGLSNTEAFF. DNA of the CDR3: TGTGCCAGCAGTTACGGGTTATCGAACACTGAAGCTTTCTTT.

The chain links TRBV5-1 to TRBJ1-5; D remains ambiguous. The V gene's germline CDR1 is SGHRS and CDR2 YFSETQ. The V and J ends lost 0 bases and 5 bases respectively, with 6 bases between them. This CDR3 is built from 13 residues. The CDR3 DNA follows: TGCGCCAGCAGCTTGGTTCCCCATCAGCCCCAGCATTTT. Translation: CASSLVPHQPQHF.

This chain connects TRBV5-1 to TRBJ2-3, with 11 bases aligning to TRBD2. The CDR3 loop spans 15 amino acids. V shed 4 bases and J 2 bases; nucleotides not matched to a gene: 3. In germline, CDR1 is SGHRS, CDR2 YFSETQ. CDR3 DNA sequence: TGCGCCAGCAGCGCACTAGCGGGGGCCACAGATACGCAGTATTTT. Translating it yields CASSALAGATDTQYF.

This clone was counted once. The chain is built from TRBV7-3 and TRBJ2-3; 9 bases map to TRBD2. The CDR3 contains 16 residues. Germline loops: CDR1 SGHTA, CDR2 FQGTGA. Trimming cost V 1 base and J 5 bases; bases outside gene matches: 7. The CDR3 DNA is TGTGCCAGCAGCTTAAGCTCTAGCGGGGTTGGAGATACGCAGTATTTT. This sequence encodes CASSLSSSGVGDTQYF.

This chain joins TRBV11-3 and TRBJ2-7; D may be TRBD1 (5 bases). CDR3 length: 14 residues. Germline CDR1 and CDR2: SGHNT and YENEEA. Trimming stripped 2 bases from V and 1 base from J, with 9 bases between. CDR3 amino acids: CASSLNSGSYEQYF. CDR3 nucleotide sequence: TGTGCCAGCAGCTTAAATTCAGGGTCCTACGAGCAGTACTTC.

The V and J genes are TRBV5-1 and TRBJ1-2; 8 nucleotides match TRBD1. V lost 0 bases, J lost 0 bases, and 1 base stayed unmatched. CDR3 length: 15 residues. From germline, CDR1 is SGHRS and CDR2 YFSETQ. The CDR3 DNA follows: TGCGCCAGCAGCTTGGGGACAGGGCCTAACTATGGCTACACCTTC. The encoded protein is CASSLGTGPNYGYTF.

The V gene is TRBV6-5, the J gene TRBJ1-2; the match to TRBD1 covers 9 bases. With V trimmed by 5 bases and J by 4 bases, 8 bases remained unmatched. Germline values: CDR1 MNHEY, CDR2 SVGAGI. The CDR3 extends over 15 amino acids. Here the CDR3 DNA reads TGTGCCAGCAGTCGATCCGACAGGGGGGCCTATGGCTACACCTTC. Amino acids: CASSRSDRGAYGYTF.

This clone occurred once. This chain connects TRBV9 to TRBJ2-7; D possibly corresponds to TRBD2 (5 bases). The CDR3 contains 15 residues. Deletions cut 1 base from V and 2 bases from J, with 13 bases between. CDR1 is SGDLS and CDR2 is YYNGEE in the germline V gene. The CDR3 DNA follows: TGTGCCAGCAGCGTAACAGCGGCTCCCACCTACGAGCAGTACTTC. Translation gives CASSVTAAPTYEQYF.

The CDR3 DNA reads TGTGCCAGCAGTCCCCTCCCGCGGCTGTTCTTC. Its translation is CASSPLPRLFF. This sequence joins TRBV6-6 and TRBJ2-1; D unclear. There are 11 residues in the CDR3. Germline-derived CDR1 and CDR2 are MNHNY and SVGAGI (reference sequence). V was shortened by 5 bases and J by 15 bases, with 14 bases between the two germline ends.

The sample holds a few counts of this clone. The chain couples TRBV18 to TRBJ1-2, with D uncertain. V lost 0 bases and J lost 2, with 10 bases in between. The CDR3 is 15 residues long. Per germline, CDR1 KGHSH and CDR2 LQKENI. DNA for the CDR3: TGTGCCAGCTCACCACCGGAGGGAGGGAACTATGGCTACACCTTC. Translated: CASSPPEGGNYGYTF. Filled out from reference TRBV18 and TRBJ1-2, the complete variable domain reads NAGVMQNPRHLVRRRGQEARLRCSPMKGHSHVYWYRQLPEEGLKFMVYLQKENIIDESGMPKERFSAEFPKEGPSILRIQQVVRGDSAAYFCASSPPEGGNYGYTFGSGTRLTVV.

Here the CDR3 reads CASSGAPTSDTQYF. DNA of the CDR3: TGTGCCAGCAGCGGGGCGCCCACCTCAGATACGCAGTATTTT. The genes are TRBV7-9 and TRBJ2-3, with a possible D match to TRBD1 (5 bases). Germline assignment: CDR1 SEHNR and CDR2 FQNEAQ (reference sequence). The CDR3 covers 14 residues. Between the trimmed V and J ends, which lost 5 bases and 4 bases, there was a span of 13 bases.

The chain employs TRBV4-1 and TRBJ1-4; the D gene is possibly TRBD1 (6 bases). Germline assignment: CDR1 MGHRA and CDR2 YSYEKL. Trimming cost V 3 bases and J 7 bases, with 18 bases left between them. The CDR3 loop spans 16 amino acids. In DNA, the CDR3 is TGCGCCAGCAGCCAGGCCCCGGGGGCTCGGGGTGAAAAACTGTTTTTT. Amino acid sequence: CASSQAPGARGEKLFF.